This passage covers 5 T cell receptor beta chains from one sample sequenced in a study of T-cell memory formation after mild COVID-19. TCRdb re-called the 5' RACE reads with MiXCR, one entry per CDR3 protein. This sample has under 110,000 distinct CDR3 sequences, with under 15% found just once. The sample taken for sequencing was PBMCs or a T cell subset sorted from them (not recorded which). These receptors were taken from an adult woman who had mild COVID-19 (a few samples of this study predate the infection). Cell type and time point are not known.

The V call is TRBV6-5, the J call TRBJ1-1, with D uncertain. The CDR3 spans 14 residues. CDR1 is MNHEY and CDR2 is SVGAGI in the germline V gene. Between the trimmed V and J ends, which lost 0 bases and 1 base, there was a span of 6 bases. This CDR3 is CASSYSKGNTEAFF. The CDR3 DNA is TGTGCCAGCAGTTACTCGAAGGGGAACACTGAAGCTTTCTTT.

This chain uses TRBV20-1 with TRBJ2-4; D possibly corresponds to TRBD2 (5 bases). The CDR3 is made up of 15 amino acids. Trimming pared 6 bases from V and 0 bases from J, leaving 15 bases between. The germline V gene has CDR1 DFQATT and CDR2 SNEGSKA (reference sequence). CDR3 nucleotides: TGCAGTGCCATGCGGGCGGATCTAGCCAAAAACATTCAGTACTTC. Amino acid sequence: CSAMRADLAKNIQYF.

The J gene is TRBJ2-5, the V gene TRBV3-1; D not resolved. V lost 1 base and J lost 2, with 11 bases in between. The germline V gene encodes CDR1 LGHDT and CDR2 YNNKEL (reference sequence). This CDR3 is built from 15 residues. The CDR3, as DNA: TGTGCCAGCAGCCAAGGGGGAATCCTTCAAGAGACCCAGTACTTC. Translation: CASSQGGILQETQYF.

V gene TRBV6-4 combines with J gene TRBJ1-1; D is unresolved. V dropped 2 bases and J dropped 1 base, with 5 bases sitting between them. Germline loops: CDR1 MRHNA, CDR2 SNTAGT. This CDR3 has 13 amino acids. The DNA for the CDR3 is TGTGCCAGCAGTGACGTGGCGAACACTGAAGCTTTCTTT. This gives the protein CASSDVANTEAFF.

The rearrangement links TRBV7-9 to TRBJ2-7, with no clear D. Trimming took 4 bases from V and 4 from J, leaving 11 bases between them. The CDR3 totals 13 residues. Germline values: CDR1 SEHNR, CDR2 FQNEAQ (reference sequence). In DNA form, the CDR3 reads TGTGCCAGCAGCTCCTCGACACGTTACGAGCAGTACTTC. Amino acids: CASSSSTRYEQYF.